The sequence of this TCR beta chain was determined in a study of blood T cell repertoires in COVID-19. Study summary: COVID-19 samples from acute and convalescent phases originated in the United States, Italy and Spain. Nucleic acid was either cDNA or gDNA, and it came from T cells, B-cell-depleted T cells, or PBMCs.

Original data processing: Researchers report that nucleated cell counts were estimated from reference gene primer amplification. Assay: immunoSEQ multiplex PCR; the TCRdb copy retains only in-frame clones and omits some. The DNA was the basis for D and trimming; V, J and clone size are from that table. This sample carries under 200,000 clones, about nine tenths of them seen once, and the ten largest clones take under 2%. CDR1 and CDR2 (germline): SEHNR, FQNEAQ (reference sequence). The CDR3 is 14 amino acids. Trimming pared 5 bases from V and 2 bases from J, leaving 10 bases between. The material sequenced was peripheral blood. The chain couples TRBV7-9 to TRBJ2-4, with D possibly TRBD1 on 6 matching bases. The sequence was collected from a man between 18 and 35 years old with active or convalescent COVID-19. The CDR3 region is CASSPQGSKNIQYF. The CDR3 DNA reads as TGTGCCAGCAGCCCACAGGGTTCCAAAAACATTCAGTACTTC. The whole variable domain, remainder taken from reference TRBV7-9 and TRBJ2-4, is DTGVSQNPRHKITKRGQNVTFRCDPISEHNRLYWYRQTLGQGPEFLTYFQNEAQLEKSRLLSDRFSAERPKGSFSTLEIQRTEQGDSAMYLCASSPQGSKNIQYFGAGTRLSVL.